One sample yielded the 31 T cell receptor beta chains listed below, sequenced in a study of blood T cell repertoires in COVID-19. Repertoires were generated with immunoSEQ multiplex PCR, while TCRdb's copy carries only in-frame clones and drops some. This sample yields 150,000 to 200,000 clones, of which roughly 79% are seen a single time; about 20% belongs to the top ten. The specimen was peripheral blood. These receptors were obtained from a woman aged 80 or over with acute or convalescent COVID-19.

The chain couples TRBV5-8 to TRBJ1-1; 7 bases map to TRBD1. The junction had 3 bases not matched to a gene; V was cut back by 0 bases and J by 10 bases. The CDR3 consists of 12 residues. Germline CDR1 is SGHTS and CDR2 is YDEGEE. This CDR3 reads CASSLAWDRAFF. The DNA of the CDR3 is TGTGCCAGCAGCTTGGCTTGGGACAGAGCTTTCTTT.

The genes are TRBV6-5 and TRBJ1-2; D remains ambiguous. The V end was cut by 6 bases, the J end by 2 bases, with 16 bases between. The CDR3 runs to 15 residues. CDR1 and CDR2 from the germline V gene are MNHEY and SVGAGI. The CDR3 nucleotides read TGTGCCAGCAGCCGAAACTCTTACCCCAACTATGGCTACACCTTC. Translated: CASSRNSYPNYGYTF.

This sequence joins TRBV6-5 and TRBJ2-5; D unresolved. Germline V gene lookup returns CDR1 MNHEY and CDR2 SVGAGI. The CDR3 extends over 13 amino acids. Trimming cost V 5 bases and J 4 bases, with 11 bases left between them. The CDR3 protein is CASSPTRGETQYF. The CDR3 region has the DNA TGTGCCAGCAGTCCAACCCGCGGAGAGACCCAGTACTTC.

This chain's CDR3 is CASSLGRVDPYEQYF. In nucleotides, the CDR3 is TGTGCCAGCAGCTTAGGCAGGGTGGATCCCTACGAGCAGTACTTC. V gene TRBV7-9 combines with J gene TRBJ2-7; TRBD1 is a possible D gene (5 bases). The CDR3 sequence is 15 residues long. V was cut by 1 base and J by 2 bases, with 12 bases left in between. CDR1 SEHNR and CDR2 FQNEAQ come from the germline V gene (reference sequence).

The rearrangement uses TRBV19 and TRBJ2-2; 8 positions match TRBD1. Germline CDR1 reads LNHDA; CDR2 reads SQIVND (reference sequence). V gave up 8 bases and J gave up 3 bases; unmatched junction bases: 5. CDR3 length: 14 amino acids. The CDR3 loop is CASGTGRYTGELFF. The CDR3 DNA reads as TGTGCCAGTGGGACAGGCCGGTACACCGGGGAGCTGTTTTTT.

The rearrangement links TRBV11-2 to TRBJ2-1, with 7 nucleotides matching TRBD2. Germline V gene sequence: CDR1 SGHAT, CDR2 FQNNGV. CDR3 length: 14 amino acids. The V segment lost 8 bases and the J segment 0 bases; nucleotides outside the gene matches: 4. The CDR3 sequence is CASERGVSYNEQFF. The CDR3 coding sequence is TGTGCCAGCGAGCGGGGCGTCTCCTACAATGAGCAGTTCTTC.

The genes are TRBV29-1 and TRBJ1-1, with D uncertain. CDR1 and CDR2 from the germline V gene are SQVTM and ANQGSEA. This CDR3 has 12 residues. Between the trimmed V and J ends, which lost 4 bases and 4 bases, there was a span of 10 bases. Here the CDR3 reads CSVGTDGTEAFF. As DNA, the CDR3 is TGCAGCGTTGGTACAGATGGCACTGAAGCTTTCTTT.

This clone has only one observation. The CDR3 DNA is TGTGCCAGCAGCTTTAATACCGGGACAGGGGATGTTGATACGCAGTATTTT. Translating it yields CASSFNTGTGDVDTQYF. This chain connects TRBV7-9 to TRBJ2-3; 10 bases map to TRBD1. This CDR3 comprises 17 residues. The germline CDR1 and CDR2 sequences are SEHNR and FQNEAQ (reference sequence). With V trimmed by 3 bases and J by 6 bases, 12 bases remained unmatched.

This clone appeared once. This rearrangement joins TRBV10-3 to TRBJ2-1; 7 bases are a match to TRBD2. Trimming took 11 bases from V and 0 from J; bases not matched to a gene: 7. Germline loops: CDR1 ENHRY, CDR2 SYGVKD. This CDR3 contains 14 residues. CDR3 region: CASQTSRSYNEQFF. CDR3 in DNA: TGTGCCTCCCAGACTAGCCGCTCCTACAATGAGCAGTTCTTC.

The table lists this clone with a count of one. The rearrangement joins TRBV4-1 to TRBJ2-4; TRBD1 agrees at 7 bases. Germline V lookup: CDR1 MGHRA, CDR2 YSYEKL. Trimming at V came to 0 bases and at J to 1 base, leaving 6 bases not matched to a gene. The CDR3 has 17 amino acids. In DNA form, the CDR3 reads TGCGCCAGCAGCCAAGATCGCCAGGGGGAGGCCAAAAACATTCAGTACTTC. Amino acids: CASSQDRQGEAKNIQYF.

V and J are TRBV9 and TRBJ2-6; maybe TRBD2 (5 bases). This CDR3 is 15 amino acids long. Germline V gene lookup returns CDR1 SGDLS and CDR2 YYNGEE. Trimming pared 3 bases from V and 2 bases from J, leaving 9 bases between. CDR3 amino acids: CASSALEAGANVLTF. The CDR3 coding sequence is TGTGCCAGCAGCGCCTTGGAGGCTGGGGCCAACGTCCTGACTTTC.

The chain joins TRBV2 to TRBJ2-5; 12 nucleotides match TRBD1. CDR3 length: 15 amino acids. Unmatched junction bases numbered 5, after V lost 4 bases and J lost 5 bases. Germline V gene data show CDR1 as SNHLY and CDR2 as FYNNEI. CDR3 sequence: CASSGGTGGRETQYF. DNA of the CDR3: TGTGCCAGCAGTGGCGGGACAGGGGGCAGGGAGACCCAGTACTTC.

This clone was observed a single time. The rearrangement joins TRBV14 to TRBJ2-3, with 10 bases that match TRBD2. CDR1 is SGHDN, CDR2 FVKESK, per germline. The CDR3 covers 16 residues. V trimming: 4 bases; J trimming: 9 bases; junction bases outside the gene matches: 13. The CDR3 protein is CASSPQLAGSIFTQYF. The CDR3 nucleotides are TGTGCCAGCAGCCCTCAACTAGCGGGAAGTATATTCACGCAGTATTTT.

CDR3 nucleotide sequence: TGTGCCAGCAGTGCGGAGGCAAATCAGCCCCAGCATTTT. Protein sequence: CASSAEANQPQHF. The rearrangement joins TRBV2 to TRBJ1-5; D not certain. CDR3 size: 13 residues. Germline V gene data show CDR1 as SNHLY and CDR2 as FYNNEI. Deletions cut 4 bases from V and 4 bases from J, with 8 bases between.

The chain combines TRBV19 with TRBJ2-1; D gene ambiguous. Germline CDR1 is LNHDA and CDR2 is SQIVND (reference sequence). The length of the CDR3 is 11 residues. Trimming shortened V by 7 bases and J by 4 bases, and 5 bases separated the two germline ends. The CDR3 loop is CASNSYNEQFF. CDR3 DNA sequence: TGTGCCAGTAACAGTTACAATGAGCAGTTCTTC.

V usage is TRBV2 and J usage is TRBJ1-1; D gene unclear. CDR1 and CDR2 from the germline V gene are SNHLY and FYNNEI. V lost 1 base to trimming and J lost 1 base, with 4 bases between them. This CDR3 region has 13 residues. CDR3 in amino acids: CASSEDGNTEAFF. CDR3 bases: TGTGCCAGCAGTGAAGACGGGAACACTGAAGCTTTCTTT.

The CDR3 nucleotides read TGCGCCAGCAGTGAGTCGAACGGTTTGACAGATACGCAGTATTTT. It yields the protein CASSESNGLTDTQYF. The chain employs TRBV10-1 and TRBJ2-3; no firm D call. V gave up 0 bases and J gave up 3 bases, with 10 bases separating them. The CDR3 extends over 15 amino acids. Per the germline V gene, CDR1 is WNHNN and CDR2 is SYGVQD (reference sequence).

The chain joins TRBV6-5 to TRBJ2-7; perhaps TRBD1 as D (6 bases). Germline V lookup: CDR1 MNHEY, CDR2 SVGAGI. CDR3 length: 14 amino acids. V lost 3 bases and J 2 bases, leaving 11 bases between the germline ends. The chain's CDR3 is CASSYTGPTYEQYF. CDR3 DNA sequence: TGTGCCAGCAGTTATACAGGGCCTACCTACGAGCAGTACTTC.

The gene calls are TRBV30 and TRBJ1-4; 7 bases line up with TRBD1. Trimming removed 3 bases from V and 6 bases from J; junction bases left unmatched: 7. Germline CDR1 is GTSNPN and CDR2 is SVGIG (reference sequence). The CDR3 has 14 residues. CDR3 protein: CAWRRGDRDEKLFF. Here the CDR3 DNA reads TGTGCCTGGAGAAGGGGAGACAGGGATGAAAAACTGTTTTTT.

The V call is TRBV5-1, the J call TRBJ2-1; 7 bases align to TRBD2. CDR3 size: 16 residues. Trimming cost V 4 bases and J 0 bases; bases outside gene matches: 7. The germline V gene encodes CDR1 SGHRS and CDR2 YFSETQ. In nucleotides, the CDR3 is TGCGCCAGCAGCACCCTAGCGGTTAGCTCCTACAATGAGCAGTTCTTC. It specifies CASSTLAVSSYNEQFF.

The rearrangement joins TRBV6-2 or TRBV6-3 to TRBJ2-7; D is perhaps TRBD1 (6 bases). This CDR3 is 13 amino acids long. Germline V lookup: CDR1 MNHEY, CDR2 SVGEGT. The V and J ends lost 5 bases and 2 bases respectively, with 10 bases between them. The CDR3 nucleotides are TGTGCCAGCAGTACAGGGAGTCCCTACGAGCAGTACTTC. Amino acids: CASSTGSPYEQYF.

The chain couples TRBV28 to TRBJ1-2; weak D call: TRBD1 (5 bases). V lost 2 bases to trimming and J lost 4 bases, with 17 bases between them. CDR1 MDHEN and CDR2 SYDVKM come from the germline V gene. CDR3 size: 16 residues. CDR3: CASSLGAVGGSYGYTF. CDR3 coding DNA: TGTGCCAGCAGTTTAGGCGCGGTCGGGGGGAGCTATGGCTACACCTTC.

The DNA of the CDR3 is TGTGCCAGTAGTCCCCAGGAGGGGTCGTACACCGGGGAGCTGTTTTTT. Translating it yields CASSPQEGSYTGELFF. This chain uses TRBV19 with TRBJ2-2; possibly TRBD2 for D (6 bases). With 5 bases removed from V and 3 bases from J, the gap between germline ends came to 16 bases. Germline CDR1 LNHDA, CDR2 SQIVND (reference sequence). The CDR3 covers 16 residues.

This chain links TRBV12-3 or TRBV12-4 with TRBJ2-7, with TRBD1 matching 7 bases. Trimming cost V 6 bases and J 3 bases; bases outside gene matches: 5. This CDR3 has 13 residues. This chain's CDR3 is CASSEGQLYEQYF. The DNA of the CDR3 is TGTGCCAGCAGCGAGGGACAGCTCTACGAGCAGTACTTC.

V is TRBV6-2 or TRBV6-3 and J is TRBJ2-7, with 11 bases aligning to TRBD1. Losses at the gene ends were 3 bases for V and 4 bases for J; bases not matched to a gene: 5. The CDR3 loop spans 15 amino acids. CDR1 MNHEY and CDR2 SVGEGT come from the germline V gene. CDR3 loop: CASSYSDRGPYEQYF. Here the CDR3 DNA reads TGTGCCAGCAGTTATTCGGACAGGGGGCCATACGAGCAGTACTTC.

The rearrangement uses TRBV7-9 and TRBJ2-1; TRBD2 agrees at 8 bases. The J segment lost 7 bases and the V segment lost 4 bases, leaving 15 bases of the junction unmatched. The CDR3 has 17 amino acids. Per germline, CDR1 SEHNR and CDR2 FQNEAQ (reference sequence). DNA of the CDR3: TGTGCCAGCAGCTCAGCACGACCGGGAGGGGGGGTTAATGAGCAGTTCTTC. This sequence encodes CASSSARPGGGVNEQFF.

This sequence joins TRBV10-3 and TRBJ2-3; weak D call: TRBD2 (6 bases). The CDR3 sequence is 15 residues long. CDR1 ENHRY and CDR2 SYGVKD come from the germline V gene. Trimming shortened V by 2 bases and J by 0 bases, and 9 bases separated the two germline ends. CDR3 residues: CAISERSGSTDTQYF. The CDR3 nucleotides are TGTGCCATCAGTGAGAGGAGCGGGAGCACAGATACGCAGTATTTT.

The V gene is TRBV29-1, the J gene TRBJ2-2, with 7 bases fitting TRBD1. The CDR3 totals 14 residues. Germline values: CDR1 SQVTM, CDR2 ANQGSEA. The V gene end was trimmed by 8 bases and the J gene end by 7 bases; junction bases not matched to a gene: 13. The CDR3 loop is CSINRGSRGGELFF. CDR3 DNA sequence: TGCAGCATTAACAGGGGCTCCCGGGGCGGGGAGCTGTTTTTT.

This clone was observed a handful of times. The chain links TRBV6-5 to TRBJ2-7; a weak D match, TRBD1 (6 bases). This CDR3 contains 14 residues. The germline V gene has CDR1 MNHEY and CDR2 SVGAGI. Trimming took off 4 bases at V and 2 bases at J, with 12 bases between the two ends. The DNA of the CDR3 is TGTGCCAGCAGTTTCACCGAGGGGGCCTACGAGCAGTACTTC. It encodes CASSFTEGAYEQYF.

The chain is built from TRBV19 and TRBJ2-5; the D gene is possibly TRBD1 (7 bases). CDR1 is LNHDA and CDR2 is SQIVND in the germline V gene (reference sequence). CDR3 length: 13 residues. Trimming stripped 6 bases from V and 4 bases from J, with 12 bases between. The CDR3 nucleotides read TGTGCCAGTAGGGAGGGGGCGCGAGAGACCCAGTACTTC. This encodes CASREGARETQYF. Variable domain in full (rest from reference TRBV19 and TRBJ2-5): DGGITQSPKYLFRKEGQNVTLSCEQNLNHDAMYWYRQDPGQGLRLIYYSQIVNDFQKGDIAEGYSVSREKKESFPLTVTSAQKNPTAFYLCASREGARETQYFGPGTRLLVL.

This clone occurred a few times. The chain couples TRBV18 to TRBJ1-1; D is undetermined. There are 15 residues in the CDR3. CDR1 and CDR2 (germline): KGHSH, LQKENI. V lost 3 bases and J 1 base, leaving 12 bases between the germline ends. In nucleotides, the CDR3 is TGTGCCAGCTCACCGGAAAAGCGACCGAACACTGAAGCTTTCTTT. Translated: CASSPEKRPNTEAFF.